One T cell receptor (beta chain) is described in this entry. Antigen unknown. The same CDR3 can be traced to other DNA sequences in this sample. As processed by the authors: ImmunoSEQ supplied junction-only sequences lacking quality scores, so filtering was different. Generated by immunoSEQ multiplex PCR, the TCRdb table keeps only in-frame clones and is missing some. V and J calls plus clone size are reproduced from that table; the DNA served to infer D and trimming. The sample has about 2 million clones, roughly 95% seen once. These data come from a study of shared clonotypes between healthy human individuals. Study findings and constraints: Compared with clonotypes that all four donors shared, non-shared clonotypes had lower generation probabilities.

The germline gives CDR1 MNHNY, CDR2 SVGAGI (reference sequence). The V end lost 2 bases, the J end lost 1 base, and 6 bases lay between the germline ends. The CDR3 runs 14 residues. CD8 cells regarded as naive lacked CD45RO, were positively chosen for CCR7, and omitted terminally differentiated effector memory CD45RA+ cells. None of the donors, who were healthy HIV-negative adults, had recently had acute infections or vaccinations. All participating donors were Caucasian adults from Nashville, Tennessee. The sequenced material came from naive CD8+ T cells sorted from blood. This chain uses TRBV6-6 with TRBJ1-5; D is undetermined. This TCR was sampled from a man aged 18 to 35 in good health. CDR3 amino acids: CASSYGTSNQPQHF. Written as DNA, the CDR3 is TGTGCCAGCAGTTACGGAACAAGCAATCAGCCCCAGCATTTT.